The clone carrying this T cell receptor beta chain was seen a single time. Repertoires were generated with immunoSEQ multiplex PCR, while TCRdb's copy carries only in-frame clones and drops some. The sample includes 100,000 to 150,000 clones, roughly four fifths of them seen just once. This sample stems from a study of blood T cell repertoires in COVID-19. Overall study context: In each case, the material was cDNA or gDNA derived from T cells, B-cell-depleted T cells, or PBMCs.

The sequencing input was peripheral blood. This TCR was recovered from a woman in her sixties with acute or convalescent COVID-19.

CDR3 DNA sequence: TGTGCCAGCACCGCCGGGAGGGAGGGTGGCTACACCTTC. This gives the protein CASTAGREGGYTF. V gene TRBV2 combines with J gene TRBJ1-2, with D uncertain. Germline values: CDR1 SNHLY, CDR2 FYNNEI. V was trimmed by 7 bases and J by 7 bases, leaving 16 bases between them. The CDR3 totals 13 residues.